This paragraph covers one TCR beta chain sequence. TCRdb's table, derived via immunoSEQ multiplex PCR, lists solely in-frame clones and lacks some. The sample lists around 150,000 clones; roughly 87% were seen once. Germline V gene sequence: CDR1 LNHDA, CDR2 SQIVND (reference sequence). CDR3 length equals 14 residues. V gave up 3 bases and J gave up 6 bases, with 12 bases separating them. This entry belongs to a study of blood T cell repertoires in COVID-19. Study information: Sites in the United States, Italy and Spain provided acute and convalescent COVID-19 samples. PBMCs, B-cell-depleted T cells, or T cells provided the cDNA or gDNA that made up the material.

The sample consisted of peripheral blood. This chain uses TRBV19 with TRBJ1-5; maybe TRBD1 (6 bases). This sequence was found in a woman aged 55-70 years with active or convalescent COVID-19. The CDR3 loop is CASSIQAGAQPQHF. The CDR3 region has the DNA TGTGCCAGTAGTATTCAGGCAGGGGCTCAGCCCCAGCATTTT.